This T cell receptor beta chain was profiled in a study of blood T cell repertoires in COVID-19. Turning to the study itself: Samples of COVID-19 (acute and convalescent) were obtained from the United States, Italy and Spain.

Trimming removed 2 bases from V and 0 bases from J, with 10 bases in between. CDR3 length: 16 residues. From germline, CDR1 is MDHEN and CDR2 SYDVKM. Those who participated ranged in age from about 18 to 89 years and resided in around 22 US areas. Sequencing was performed with immunoSEQ multiplex PCR; in TCRdb, only in-frame clones are kept and a portion is missing. The data contain 200,000 to 300,000 clones, 88% of them singletons. This chain uses TRBV28 with TRBJ1-4; D is ambiguous. Sequencing used PBMCs or T cells enriched from blood (not recorded which). The sequence derives from a woman between 40 and 50 years old who had been exposed to COVID-19. CDR3 residues: CASSLPNFATNEKLFF. The CDR3 DNA sequence: TGTGCCAGCAGTTTACCCAACTTTGCAACTAATGAAAAACTGTTTTTT. The full variable domain, rest sourced from reference TRBV28 and TRBJ1-4, is DVKVTQSSRYLVKRTGEKVFLECVQDMDHENMFWYRQDPGLGLRLIYFSYDVKMKEKGDIPEGYSVSREKKERFSLILESASTNQTSMYLCASSLPNFATNEKLFFGSGTQLSVL.